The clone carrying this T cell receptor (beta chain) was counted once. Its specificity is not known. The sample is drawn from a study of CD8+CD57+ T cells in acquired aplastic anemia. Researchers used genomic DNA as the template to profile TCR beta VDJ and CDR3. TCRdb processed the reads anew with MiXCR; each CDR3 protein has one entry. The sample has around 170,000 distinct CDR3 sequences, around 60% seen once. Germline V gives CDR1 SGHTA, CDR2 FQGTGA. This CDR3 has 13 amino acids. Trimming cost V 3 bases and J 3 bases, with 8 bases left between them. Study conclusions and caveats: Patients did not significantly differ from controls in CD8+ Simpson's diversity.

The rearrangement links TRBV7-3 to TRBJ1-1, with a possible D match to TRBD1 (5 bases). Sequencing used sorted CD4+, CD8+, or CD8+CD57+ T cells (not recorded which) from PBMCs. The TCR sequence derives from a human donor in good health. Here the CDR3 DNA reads TGTGCCAGCAGCTTCGACAGACACACTGAAGCTTTCTTT. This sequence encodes CASSFDRHTEAFF.